Listed here are 26 T cell receptor beta chains from one sample, sequenced in a study of Ad26.COV2.S vaccination and SARS-CoV-2 variants (dated by TCRdb to the early 2020s). The library came from the immunoSEQ multiplex PCR assay. Not all clones reach the TCRdb copy of this immuneACCESS table, which keeps in-frame sequences only. Checked studies attribute under half of the gap to unresolved V genes and leave the rest unexplained. Counted in this sample were about 680,000 clones; more than 80% of them appeared once. The leading ten clones occupy approximately 1.5% of the sample. The treatment or condition label here, explained by the study, means: around 19 received Ad26.COV2.S at low or high dose, single or two shots; about 5 received placebo; per-sample allocation not given. Repertoires of vaccine and placebo recipients were sequenced from samples collected on day 63 after the first injection. The sequencing used peripheral blood, collected in a trial of Ad26.COV2.S vaccine versus placebo. All receptors derive from a person aged 18-60 years who received the Ad26.COV2.S COVID-19 vaccine or a placebo.

This clone has only a few counts. The rearrangement joins TRBV27 to TRBJ2-7, with D hard to call. Between the trimmed V and J ends, which lost 0 bases and 6 bases, there was a span of 9 bases. The CDR3 length is 13 residues. The germline V gene has CDR1 MNHEY and CDR2 SMNVEV (reference sequence). The CDR3 nucleotides read TGTGCCAGCAGTTTATCTGGGGTCCGCGAGCAGTACTTC. Translation gives CASSLSGVREQYF.

This chain joins TRBV23-1 and TRBJ2-7; 7 bases fit TRBD1. TRBV23-1 counts as an open reading frame of uncertain function. V lost 6 bases and J lost 6; bases outside the gene matches: 20. This CDR3 comprises 17 residues. The CDR3: CASRSVLQGLWAGEQYF. DNA for the CDR3: TGCGCCAGCAGGAGCGTTTTACAGGGGCTGTGGGCTGGCGAGCAGTACTTC.

V and J are TRBV2 and TRBJ1-1, with D unresolved. Per germline, CDR1 SNHLY and CDR2 FYNNEI. V gave up 5 bases and J gave up 0 bases, with 13 bases separating them. The CDR3 is 15 amino acids. The CDR3 here is CASSSPGSMNTEAFF. The CDR3 coding sequence is TGTGCCAGCAGTTCCCCAGGATCAATGAACACTGAAGCTTTCTTT.

This chain joins TRBV18 and TRBJ2-1; D gene ambiguous. The CDR3 is 17 amino acids. CDR1 and CDR2 from the germline V gene are KGHSH and LQKENI. V was shortened by 3 bases and J by 0 bases, with 15 bases between the two germline ends. CDR3 sequence: CASSPGRALGSYNEQFF. The CDR3 DNA sequence: TGTGCCAGCTCACCCGGTCGGGCCCTTGGCTCCTACAATGAGCAGTTCTTC.

This clone has only one observation. V usage is TRBV7-9 and J usage is TRBJ2-1; D gene unclear. The germline V and J ends were trimmed by 3 bases and 3 bases, with 12 bases remaining between them. The germline CDR1 and CDR2 sequences are SEHNR and FQNEAQ (reference sequence). The CDR3 is made up of 15 amino acids. The CDR3: CASSFGSSYYNEQFF. The CDR3 DNA reads TGTGCCAGCAGCTTTGGGTCTAGTTACTACAATGAGCAGTTCTTC.

The chain couples TRBV7-3 to TRBJ1-1; TRBD1 matches at 11 bases. The CDR3 runs 15 residues. With 1 base clipped from V and 4 bases from J, the junction kept 2 bases outside the gene matches. CDR1 is SGHTA and CDR2 is FQGTGA in the germline V gene. For the CDR3, the DNA is TGTGCCAGCAGCTTAATGGGGACAGGGGGCACTGAAGCTTTCTTT. It encodes CASSLMGTGGTEAFF.

This chain uses TRBV4-3 with TRBJ2-3, with D possibly TRBD2 on 6 matching bases. Deletions cut 2 bases from V and 3 bases from J, with 18 bases between. Germline loops: CDR1 LGHNA, CDR2 YSLEER. The CDR3 is 17 residues long. The CDR3 loop is CASSQSPIGGETDTQYF. The CDR3 nucleotides are TGCGCCAGCAGCCAATCCCCTATAGGCGGGGAAACAGATACGCAGTATTTT.

CDR3: CASSFGQNTEAFF. In DNA form, the CDR3 reads TGTGCCAGCAGTTTCGGGCAGAACACTGAAGCTTTCTTT. The rearrangement links TRBV27 to TRBJ1-1; the D is unclear. The V and J ends lost 3 bases and 1 base respectively, with 6 bases between them. Germline V gives CDR1 MNHEY, CDR2 SMNVEV (reference sequence). The CDR3 covers 13 residues.

The chain is built from TRBV12-3 or TRBV12-4 and TRBJ2-7; possibly TRBD2 for D (6 bases). V lost 3 bases and J 8 bases, leaving 11 bases between the germline ends. The CDR3 totals 12 residues. The CDR3 region is CASSLVGGQQYF. CDR3 DNA sequence: TGTGCCAGCAGTTTGGTCGGGGGACAGCAGTACTTC.

This clone showed up just a few times. The chain carries TRBV10-3 and TRBJ2-7, with TRBD1 identical over 9 bases. The CDR3 sequence is 14 residues long. After removal of 6 bases from V and 3 bases from J, the junction contained 6 bases not matched to a gene. The germline CDR1 and CDR2 sequences are ENHRY and SYGVKD. CDR3 coding DNA: TGTGCCATCAGGGCACAGGGGGCTAACTACGAGCAGTACTTC. Its translation is CAIRAQGANYEQYF.

J is TRBJ1-2 and V is TRBV19; 8 bases align to TRBD1. Looked up from germline, CDR1 is LNHDA and CDR2 is SQIVND (reference sequence). The CDR3 is 14 residues long. With 3 bases clipped from V and 3 bases from J, the junction kept 3 bases outside the gene matches. Here the CDR3 DNA reads TGTGCCAGTAGTATTCAGGGGGCCGACTATGGCTACACCTTC. Its translation is CASSIQGADYGYTF.

This clone appeared once. The chain couples TRBV4-1 to TRBJ1-1; possibly TRBD1 for D (5 bases). Germline CDR1 MGHRA, CDR2 YSYEKL. Trimming left V 4 bases short and J 0 bases short, with 12 bases between. The CDR3 runs 15 residues. The CDR3 DNA reads as TGCGCCAGCAGCCGCGCGGGACGCCTGAACACTGAAGCTTTCTTT. It codes for CASSRAGRLNTEAFF.

The CDR3 DNA reads as TGTGCCAGCAGCCAACTAATACAGGGTACTGAAGCTTTCTTT. This sequence encodes CASSQLIQGTEAFF. This sequence joins TRBV4-2 and TRBJ1-1, with D perhaps TRBD1 (6 bases). The CDR3 runs 14 residues. V shed 2 bases and J shed 5 bases, with 12 bases lying between them. The V gene's germline CDR1 is LGHNA and CDR2 YNFKEQ.

This sequence joins TRBV6-1 and TRBJ1-4; the D gene is possibly TRBD1 (6 bases). Germline-derived CDR1 and CDR2 are MNHNS and SASEGT. CDR3 length: 14 residues. The V end was cut by 3 bases, the J end by 8 bases, with 13 bases between. The CDR3 region is CASSESGRGEKLFF. The DNA for the CDR3 is TGTGCCAGCAGTGAGTCAGGGAGGGGGGAAAAACTGTTTTTT.

This sequence joins TRBV7-8 and TRBJ1-2; 8 positions match TRBD1. From germline, CDR1 is SGHVS and CDR2 FQNEAQ. CDR3 length: 14 amino acids. Trimming took 3 bases from V and 7 from J; bases not matched to a gene: 7. The CDR3 bases are TGTGCCAGCAGCTTCGACAGGGGCGGGAGTGGCTACACCTTC. The encoded protein is CASSFDRGGSGYTF.

This chain uses TRBV7-8 with TRBJ2-5; 11 positions match TRBD2. The CDR3 loop spans 16 amino acids. V gave up 2 bases and J gave up 7 bases; unmatched junction bases: 9. Germline V gene lookup returns CDR1 SGHVS and CDR2 FQNEAQ. As DNA, the CDR3 is TGTGCCAGCAGCTTATCGGCTAGCGGGGGGACAAGGACCCAGTACTTC. Translation gives CASSLSASGGTRTQYF.

About this clone itself: Other DNA variants within this sample encode the same CDR3. V usage is TRBV12-3 or TRBV12-4 and J usage is TRBJ1-3; D gene uncertain. This CDR3 is 12 amino acids long. Trimming removed 6 bases at V and 1 base at J, with 4 bases between. The CDR3 bases are TGTGCCAGCAGGGCATCTGGAAACACCATATATTTT. Its protein product is CASRASGNTIYF.

The rearrangement links TRBV5-1 to TRBJ1-5; 10 bases map to TRBD1. Germline CDR1 reads SGHRS; CDR2 reads YFSETQ. V trimming: 4 bases; J trimming: 2 bases; junction bases outside the gene matches: 3. This CDR3 spans 15 amino acids. CDR3 region: CASSPGTGGNQPQHF. CDR3 DNA sequence: TGCGCCAGCAGCCCAGGGACAGGGGGCAATCAGCCCCAGCATTTT. The variable domain in full, with the rest retrieved from reference TRBV5-1 and TRBJ1-5, is KAGVTQTPRYLIKTRGQQVTLSCSPISGHRSVSWYQQTPGQGLQFLFEYFSETQRNKGNFPGRFSGRQFSNSRSEMNVSTLELGDSALYLCASSPGTGGNQPQHFGDGTRLSIL.

The J gene is TRBJ2-7, the V gene TRBV6-6; 8 nucleotides match TRBD2. The CDR3 covers 15 residues. CDR1 and CDR2 from the germline V gene are MNHNY and SVGAGI (reference sequence). V trimming: 7 bases; J trimming: 5 bases; junction bases outside the gene matches: 13. This chain's CDR3 is CASTRSGLAGDEQYF. CDR3 coding DNA: TGTGCCAGCACCCGGTCCGGACTAGCCGGGGACGAGCAGTACTTC.

This clone was detected once. The V call is TRBV6-5, the J call TRBJ2-3; TRBD2 is a possible D gene (5 bases). The CDR3 consists of 16 residues. The ends were cut back, 0 bases at V and 6 bases at J, with 16 bases in the middle. CDR1 MNHEY and CDR2 SVGAGI come from the germline V gene. This CDR3 is CASSYSSRGRSDTQYF. DNA of the CDR3: TGTGCCAGCAGTTACTCGTCACGAGGGAGATCGGATACGCAGTATTTT.

The CDR3 DNA reads as TGTGCCAGCAGCCAAGTACAGGGGTCCTCCTACGAGCAGTACTTC. The encoded protein is CASSQVQGSSYEQYF. The chain has TRBV3-1 (or the pseudogene TRBV3-2) and TRBJ2-7, with 7 nucleotides matching TRBD1. In germline, CDR1 is LGHDT, CDR2 YNNKEL (reference sequence). Trimming at V came to 1 base and at J to 0 bases, leaving 3 bases not matched to a gene. There are 15 residues in the CDR3.

The V call is TRBV2, the J call TRBJ2-7; TRBD1 matches at 7 bases. Germline V CDR1 and CDR2: SNHLY, FYNNEI. V was clipped by 7 bases and J by 0 bases; unmatched bases: 18. This CDR3 contains 18 residues. Here the CDR3 reads CASISVPGQSQNSYEQYF. Written as DNA, the CDR3 is TGTGCCAGCATCTCAGTCCCGGGACAGAGCCAAAACTCCTACGAGCAGTACTTC.

The V call is TRBV19, the J call TRBJ2-6; 8 nucleotides match TRBD2. Per the germline V gene, CDR1 is LNHDA and CDR2 is SQIVND (reference sequence). Trimming cost V 2 bases and J 0 bases; bases outside gene matches: 6. The CDR3 is 18 amino acids. CDR3 DNA sequence: TGTGCCAGTAGTATAACGGCGGGAGGAAACTCTGGGGCCAACGTCCTGACTTTC. Protein sequence: CASSITAGGNSGANVLTF.

The chain uses TRBV27 and TRBJ1-1; a possible D gene is TRBD1 (6 bases). The CDR3 is made up of 17 amino acids. V was shortened by 0 bases and J by 1 base, with 15 bases between the two germline ends. The germline CDR1 and CDR2 sequences are MNHEY and SMNVEV (reference sequence). This CDR3 is CASSLSPSDRTNTEAFF. CDR3 DNA sequence: TGTGCCAGCAGTTTATCCCCGTCCGACAGGACGAACACTGAAGCTTTCTTT.

The CDR3: CASSPADDRESSPLHF. The CDR3 DNA is TGCGCCAGCAGCCCCGCCGATGACAGGGAGTCTTCACCCCTCCACTTT. This chain uses TRBV5-1 with TRBJ1-6, with TRBD1 identical over 7 bases. This CDR3 region has 16 residues. CDR1 and CDR2 from the germline V gene are SGHRS and YFSETQ. V was pared by 4 bases and J by 9 bases, with 13 bases of the junction left unmatched.

This clone was counted a single time. The sample contains more than one DNA sequence encoding this CDR3. The chain is built from TRBV30 and TRBJ1-1, with D possibly TRBD1 on 5 matching bases. The CDR3 is 13 amino acids. The V gene's germline CDR1 is GTSNPN and CDR2 SVGIG (reference sequence). Trimming pared 3 bases from V and 1 base from J, leaving 9 bases between. The CDR3: CAWSVTANTEAFF. The DNA for the CDR3 is TGTGCCTGGAGCGTGACAGCGAACACTGAAGCTTTCTTT.